This T cell receptor beta chain was sequenced in a study of cytomegalovirus exposure and HLA in healthy donors. All donors participated as healthy donors of bone marrow. Germline V gene sequence: CDR1 MNHEY, CDR2 SVGAGI. V was shortened by 4 bases and J by 4 bases, with 8 bases between the two germline ends. This CDR3 contains 13 residues. Primers for the PCR totalled 60 Vbeta and 13 Jbeta. Original analysis: In a later analysis, the count reached about 82 million unique TCR beta chains, with roughly 9.9 million shared. Profiled with immunoSEQ multiplex PCR; TCRdb holds only in-frame clones, not every one. Clone size and the V and J calls come from that table; the DNA yielded D and trimming. The sample records roughly 120,000 clones, over 75% being singletons.

This TCR was sampled from a man in his thirties or forties in good health and CMV-seronegative. The chain couples TRBV6-5 to TRBJ2-1; tentatively, D is TRBD2 (5 bases). Material: PBMCs. CDR3 coding DNA: TGTGCCAGCAGTTCCACTAGATACAATGAGCAGTTCTTC. Encoded protein: CASSSTRYNEQFF.